The 15 T cell receptor beta chains below come from one sample, sequenced in a study of vaccination effects on CD4 cells after COVID-19. Only in-frame clones appear in the TCRdb table, and some are missing; sequencing was by immunoSEQ multiplex PCR. The sample has tens of thousands of clones; 70% to 75% are singletons. These receptors' targets are unknown. Antigen-specific CD4+ T cells expanded by the ViraFEST assay with viral peptide pools were then sequenced. At the end of roughly 9 days of culture, CD4+ T cells were isolated. Two-dose vaccination with either BNT162b2 or mRNA-1273 was given to the participants. This material consisted of CD4+ T cells from PBMCs cultured with SARS-CoV-2 spike peptides, taken after COVID-19 vaccination. These TCRs come from a human donor who received a COVID-19 vaccine.

This clone rates as medium-sized. The CDR3: CASSRDAGNTIYF. CDR3 bases: TGTGCCAGCAGTCGGGACGCCGGAAACACCATATATTTT. The chain has TRBV6-5 and TRBJ1-3, with D possibly TRBD1 on 5 matching bases. The V end was cut by 5 bases, the J end by 4 bases, with 9 bases between. Per germline, CDR1 MNHEY and CDR2 SVGAGI. The CDR3 is 13 amino acids.

The J gene is TRBJ1-5, the V gene TRBV2, with D possibly matching TRBD1 (6 bases). CDR1 is SNHLY, CDR2 FYNNEI, per germline. This CDR3 region has 15 residues. The V gene lost 8 bases and the J gene lost 4 bases, with 18 bases spanning the gap. CDR3 DNA sequence: TGTGCCAGCGGGAGGGCGGGGGGCGAGAATCAGCCCCAGCATTTT. The encoded protein is CASGRAGGENQPQHF.

The chain links TRBV5-4 to TRBJ2-2, with D maybe TRBD2 (5 bases). From germline, CDR1 is SGHNT and CDR2 YYREEE (reference sequence). CDR3 size: 15 residues. Trimming removed 2 bases at V and 6 bases at J, with 14 bases between. The CDR3 protein is CASSFGGPAPGELFF. The CDR3 DNA is TGTGCCAGCAGCTTCGGCGGGCCCGCGCCCGGGGAGCTGTTTTTT.

This rearrangement joins TRBV19 to TRBJ2-5; TRBD1 aligns across 7 bases. With V trimmed by 6 bases and J by 6 bases, 7 bases remained unmatched. The germline CDR1 and CDR2 sequences are LNHDA and SQIVND (reference sequence). The CDR3 length is 13 residues. CDR3 protein: CASSWGQLKTQYF. The DNA for the CDR3 is TGTGCCAGTAGCTGGGGACAGCTAAAGACCCAGTACTTC.

V is TRBV3-1 (or the pseudogene TRBV3-2) and J is TRBJ2-1; D perhaps matches TRBD2 (7 bases). The CDR3 covers 16 residues. CDR1 LGHDT and CDR2 YNNKEL come from the germline V gene (reference sequence). V gave up 1 base and J gave up 5 bases, with 15 bases separating them. In DNA, the CDR3 is TGTGCCAGCAGCCAAGTTGCGGGGGCCCCAAACAATGAGCAGTTCTTC. The encoded protein is CASSQVAGAPNNEQFF.

This rearrangement joins TRBV11-2 to TRBJ2-1, with D possibly being TRBD1 (6 bases). CDR3 size: 16 residues. V gave up 4 bases and J gave up 0 bases, with 13 bases separating them. Germline V gene lookup returns CDR1 SGHAT and CDR2 FQNNGV. The CDR3 is CASSSRQDRSYNEQFF. The DNA for the CDR3 is TGTGCCAGCAGCTCCCGACAGGACCGCTCCTACAATGAGCAGTTCTTC.

V and J are TRBV19 and TRBJ2-6, with a possible D match to TRBD1 (7 bases). The CDR3 is made up of 15 amino acids. The ends were cut back, 7 bases at V and 2 bases at J, with 12 bases in the middle. CDR1 is LNHDA and CDR2 is SQIVND in the germline V gene (reference sequence). CDR3 amino acids: CASIQGEAGANVLTF. As DNA, the CDR3 is TGTGCCAGTATCCAGGGGGAGGCTGGGGCCAACGTCCTGACTTTC.

This chain uses TRBV3-1 (or the pseudogene TRBV3-2) with TRBJ1-2, with a tentative D call TRBD1 (5 bases). CDR1 and CDR2 from the germline V gene are LGHDT and YNNKEL (reference sequence). The CDR3 runs 14 residues. Trimming pared 3 bases from V and 4 bases from J, leaving 12 bases between. This CDR3 reads CASSQMTAFYGYTF. DNA of the CDR3: TGTGCCAGCAGCCAGATGACAGCTTTCTATGGCTACACCTTC.

This chain links TRBV2 with TRBJ2-5; D is unresolved. Between the trimmed V and J ends, which lost 8 bases and 1 base, there was a span of 17 bases. The CDR3 loop spans 15 amino acids. Germline CDR1 is SNHLY and CDR2 is FYNNEI. CDR3 sequence (DNA): TGTGCCAGCCTGCATGATAGAAGGTTCCAAGAGACCCAGTACTTC. Translating it yields CASLHDRRFQETQYF.

The chain recombines TRBV12-3 or TRBV12-4 with TRBJ1-1, with D possibly being TRBD1 (6 bases). The V and J ends lost 2 bases and 7 bases respectively, with 11 bases between them. The CDR3 is made up of 13 amino acids. CDR3 coding DNA: TGTGCCAGCAGTTTAACAGGGAAGGTTGAAGCTTTCTTT. Translation: CASSLTGKVEAFF.

The chain carries TRBV5-1 and TRBJ2-1, with 8 bases aligning to TRBD2. V trimming: 3 bases; J trimming: 6 bases; junction bases outside the gene matches: 5. The length of the CDR3 is 14 residues. Germline V gives CDR1 SGHRS, CDR2 YFSETQ. CDR3 bases: TGCGCCAGCAGCTCCTTGACTAGCGTCAATGAGCAGTTCTTC. Its protein is CASSSLTSVNEQFF.

This chain links TRBV10-3 with TRBJ2-2, with D tentatively TRBD1 (6 bases). This CDR3 comprises 17 residues. Germline V lookup: CDR1 ENHRY, CDR2 SYGVKD. V lost 0 bases to trimming and J lost 3 bases, with 14 bases between them. CDR3 DNA sequence: TGTGCCATCAGTGAGTCGGGACAAACTGGGGACACCGGGGAGCTGTTTTTT. Amino acids: CAISESGQTGDTGELFF.

The chain uses TRBV7-2 and TRBJ1-4; D is undetermined. V lost 4 bases, J lost 4 bases, and 10 bases lay in between. CDR1 is SGHTA and CDR2 is FQGNSA in the germline V gene. This CDR3 is built from 14 residues. CDR3 region: CASSSHQINEKLFF. The CDR3, as DNA: TGTGCCAGCAGCTCTCACCAGATTAATGAAAAACTGTTTTTT.

The genes are TRBV5-1 and TRBJ2-7; 9 nucleotides match TRBD1. Germline V gene sequence: CDR1 SGHRS, CDR2 YFSETQ. V shed 5 bases, J shed 5 bases, and the junction held 14 bases outside the gene matches. CDR3 length equals 16 residues. This CDR3 reads CASSLGPGQGLNEQYF. In nucleotides, the CDR3 is TGCGCCAGCAGTCTTGGGCCGGGACAGGGTTTAAACGAGCAGTACTTC.

By share, this clone ranks as medium-sized (0.01 to 0.1%). The gene calls are TRBV10-2 and TRBJ2-3; D is ambiguous. Germline V gene sequence: CDR1 WSHSY, CDR2 SAAADI. Trimming shortened V by 2 bases and J by 1 base, and 7 bases separated the two germline ends. The CDR3 is 14 amino acids. The CDR3 bases are TGCGCCAGCAGTGAGGTAACACGCACAGATACGCAGTATTTT. This encodes CASSEVTRTDTQYF.